This T cell receptor beta chain was documented in a study of blood T cell repertoires in COVID-19. Looking at the study overall: Spain, Italy and the United States supplied samples that represented acute and convalescent COVID-19. PBMCs, B-cell-depleted T cells, or T cells provided the cDNA or gDNA that made up the material.

Libraries were prepared by immunoSEQ multiplex PCR; TCRdb keeps only in-frame clonotypes and omits some of them. In the table there are roughly 290,000 clones, around nine tenths of which are singletons. Seattle patient enrollment occurred during active infection, with longitudinal follow-up thereafter. V shed 5 bases, J shed 1 base, and the junction held 3 bases outside the gene matches. This CDR3 region has 14 residues. CDR1 MNHNY and CDR2 SVGAGI come from the germline V gene (reference sequence). The chain links TRBV6-6 to TRBJ1-2, with 8 positions matching TRBD1. This receptor was identified in a woman aged 25 to 39 with COVID-19, enrolled during active disease. Sequenced input: peripheral blood. The CDR3 reads CASSGQGFNYGYTF. The CDR3 DNA sequence: TGTGCCAGCAGTGGACAGGGATTTAACTATGGCTACACCTTC.